This T cell receptor beta chain stems from a study of cytomegalovirus exposure and HLA in healthy donors. Study at large: Inside one of the first data releases sat around 86 million unique TCRs taken from HLA-typed donors.

Primers: 60 Vbeta forward and 13 Jbeta reverse. TCRdb's table, derived via immunoSEQ multiplex PCR, lists solely in-frame clones and lacks some. The sample has 100,000 or so clones; around 75% are singletons. Details on this clone: Antigen specificity is unknown.

Study results and limitations: Among TCR sequences, most were rare, though some public TCRs appeared in many donors.

Trimming shortened V by 1 base and J by 3 bases, and 14 bases separated the two germline ends. CDR3 length: 15 amino acids. Looked up from germline, CDR1 is SGHNT and CDR2 is YYREEE (reference sequence). This clonotype originated in a male donor in good health and CMV-seropositive. Sequencing was carried out using PBMCs. This rearrangement joins TRBV5-4 to TRBJ2-7, with D perhaps matching TRBD2 (7 bases). CDR3 coding DNA: TGTGCCAGCAGCTTGTCTGGGGGGGGGCTCTACGAGCAGTACTTC. Translating gives CASSLSGGGLYEQYF.